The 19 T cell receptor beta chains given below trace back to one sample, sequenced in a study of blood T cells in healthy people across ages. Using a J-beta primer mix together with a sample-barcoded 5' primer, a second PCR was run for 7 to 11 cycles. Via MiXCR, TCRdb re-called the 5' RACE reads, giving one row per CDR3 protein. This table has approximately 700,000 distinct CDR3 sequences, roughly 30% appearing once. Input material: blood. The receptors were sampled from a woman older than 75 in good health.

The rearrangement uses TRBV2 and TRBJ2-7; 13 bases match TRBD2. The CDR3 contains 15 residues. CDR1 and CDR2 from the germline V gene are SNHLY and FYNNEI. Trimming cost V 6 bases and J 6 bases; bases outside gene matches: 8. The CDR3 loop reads CASRTTSGGAREQYF. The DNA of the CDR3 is TGTGCCAGCAGAACCACTAGCGGGGGGGCCCGCGAGCAGTACTTC.

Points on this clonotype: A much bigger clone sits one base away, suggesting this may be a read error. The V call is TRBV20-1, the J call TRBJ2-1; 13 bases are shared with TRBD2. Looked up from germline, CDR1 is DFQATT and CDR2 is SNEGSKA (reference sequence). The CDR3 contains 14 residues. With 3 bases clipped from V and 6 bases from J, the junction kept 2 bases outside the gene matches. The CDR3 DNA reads TGCAGTGCTAGGGGACTAGCGGGATGCAATGAGCAGTTCTTC. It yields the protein CSARGLAGCNEQFF.

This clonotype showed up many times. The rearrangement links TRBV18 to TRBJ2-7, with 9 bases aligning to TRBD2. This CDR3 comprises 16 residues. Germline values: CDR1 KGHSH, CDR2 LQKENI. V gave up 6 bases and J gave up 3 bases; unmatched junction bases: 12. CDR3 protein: CASSTTNSGGLYEQYF. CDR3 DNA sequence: TGTGCCAGCTCTACCACCAATAGCGGGGGCCTCTACGAGCAGTACTTC. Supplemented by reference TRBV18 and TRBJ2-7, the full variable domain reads NAGVMQNPRHLVRRRGQEARLRCSPMKGHSHVYWYRQLPEEGLKFMVYLQKENIIDESGMPKERFSAEFPKEGPSILRIQQVVRGDSAAYFCASSTTNSGGLYEQYFGPGTRLTVT.

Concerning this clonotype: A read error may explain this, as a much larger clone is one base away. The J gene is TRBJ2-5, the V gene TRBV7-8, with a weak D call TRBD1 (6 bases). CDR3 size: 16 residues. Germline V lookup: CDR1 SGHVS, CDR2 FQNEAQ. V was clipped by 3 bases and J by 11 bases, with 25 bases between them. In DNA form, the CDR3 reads TGTGCCAGCAGCTTGACAGGACGGACAGCTGACTACGGGCAGTACTTC. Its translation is CASSLTGRTADYGQYF.

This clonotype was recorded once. The CDR3 DNA follows: TGTGCCAGCAGCTCCCCGCAGCGGGTTTACAATGAGCAGTTCTTC. It codes for CASSSPQRVYNEQFF. The V gene is TRBV7-2, the J gene TRBJ2-1; D may be TRBD2 (6 bases). V gave up 4 bases and J gave up 4 bases, with 14 bases separating them. This CDR3 has 15 residues. Germline V gene lookup returns CDR1 SGHTA and CDR2 FQGNSA.

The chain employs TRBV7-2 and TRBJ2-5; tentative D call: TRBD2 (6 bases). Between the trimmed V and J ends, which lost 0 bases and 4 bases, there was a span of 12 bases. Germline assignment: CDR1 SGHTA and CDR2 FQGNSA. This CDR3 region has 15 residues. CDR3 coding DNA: TGTGCCAGCAGCTTAGCACTAGCCTTCCGAGAGACCCAGTACTTC. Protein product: CASSLALAFRETQYF.

The CDR3 protein is CASSLVRTYGYTF. The CDR3 DNA follows: TGTGCCAGCAGCCTGGTTAGGACCTATGGCTACACCTTC. This chain joins TRBV12-3 or TRBV12-4 and TRBJ1-2; D is unresolved. The V gene lost 6 bases and the J gene lost 4 bases, with 12 bases spanning the gap. The CDR3 spans 13 residues.

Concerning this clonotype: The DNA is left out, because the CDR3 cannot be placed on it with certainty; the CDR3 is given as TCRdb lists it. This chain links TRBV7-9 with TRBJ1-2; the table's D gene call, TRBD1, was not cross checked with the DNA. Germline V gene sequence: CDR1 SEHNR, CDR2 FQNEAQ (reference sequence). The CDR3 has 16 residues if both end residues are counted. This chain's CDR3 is CASSQKVGTGNYGYSF.

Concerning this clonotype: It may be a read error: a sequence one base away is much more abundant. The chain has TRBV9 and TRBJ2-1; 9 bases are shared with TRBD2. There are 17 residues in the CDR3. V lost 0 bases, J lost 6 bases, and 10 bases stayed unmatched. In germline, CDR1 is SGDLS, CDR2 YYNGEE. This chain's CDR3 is CASSVATRSGGRNEQFF. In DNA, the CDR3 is TGTGCCAGCAGCGTAGCTACCCGGAGCGGGGGGCGCAATGAGCAGTTCTTC. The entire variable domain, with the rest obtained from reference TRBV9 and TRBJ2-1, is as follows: DSGVTQTPKHLITATGQRVTLRCSPRSGDLSVYWYQQSLDQGLQFLIQYYNGEERAKGNILERFSAQQFPDLHSELNLSSLELGDSALYFCASSVATRSGGRNEQFFGPGTRLTVL.

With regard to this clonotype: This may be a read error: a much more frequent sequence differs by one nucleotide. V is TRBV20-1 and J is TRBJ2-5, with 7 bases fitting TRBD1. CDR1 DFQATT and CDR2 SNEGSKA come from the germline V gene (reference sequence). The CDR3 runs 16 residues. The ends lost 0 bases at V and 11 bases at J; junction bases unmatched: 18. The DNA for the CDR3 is TGCAGTGCTAGAGATTTATCAAAGGGGGCCTACAATGAGCAGTACTTC. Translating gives CSARDLSKGAYNEQYF.

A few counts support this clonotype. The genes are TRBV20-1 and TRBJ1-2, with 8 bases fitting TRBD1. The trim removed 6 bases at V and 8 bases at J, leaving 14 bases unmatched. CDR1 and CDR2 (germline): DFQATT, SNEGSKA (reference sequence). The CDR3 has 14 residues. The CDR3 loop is CSAPPQGVSEGYTF. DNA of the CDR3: TGCAGTGCCCCCCCACAGGGGGTGAGTGAGGGCTACACCTTC.

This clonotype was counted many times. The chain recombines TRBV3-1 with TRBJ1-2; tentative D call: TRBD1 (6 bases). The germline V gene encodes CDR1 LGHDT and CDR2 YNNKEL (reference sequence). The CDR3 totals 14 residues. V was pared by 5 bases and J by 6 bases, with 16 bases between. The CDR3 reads CASSGSQQGDGYTF. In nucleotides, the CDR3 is TGTGCCAGCAGCGGCTCGCAACAGGGTGATGGCTACACCTTC.

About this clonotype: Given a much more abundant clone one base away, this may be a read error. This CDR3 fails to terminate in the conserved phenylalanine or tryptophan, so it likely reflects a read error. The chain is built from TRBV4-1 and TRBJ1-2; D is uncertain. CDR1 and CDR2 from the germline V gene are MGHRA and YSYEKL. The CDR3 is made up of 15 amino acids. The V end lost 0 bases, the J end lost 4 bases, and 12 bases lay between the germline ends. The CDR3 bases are TGCGCCAGCAGCCAAGATGAAGACGGTGCCTATGGCTACACCGTC. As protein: CASSQDEDGAYGYTV.

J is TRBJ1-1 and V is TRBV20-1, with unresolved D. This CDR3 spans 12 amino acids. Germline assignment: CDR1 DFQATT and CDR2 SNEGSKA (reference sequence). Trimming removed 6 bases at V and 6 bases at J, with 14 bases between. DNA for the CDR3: TGCAGTGCGCCACGGACGGAGGCTGAAGCTTTCTTT. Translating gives CSAPRTEAEAFF.

In nucleotides, the CDR3 is TGTGCCAGCAGCCCCGAGGGGGAGGGGTCCAAAAACATTCAGTACTTC. Translated, it gives CASSPEGEGSKNIQYF. J is TRBJ2-4 and V is TRBV5-6; TRBD2 might be the D (7 bases). The CDR3 covers 16 residues. Looked up from germline, CDR1 is SGHDT and CDR2 is YYEEEE. V was cut by 4 bases and J by 2 bases, with 16 bases left in between.

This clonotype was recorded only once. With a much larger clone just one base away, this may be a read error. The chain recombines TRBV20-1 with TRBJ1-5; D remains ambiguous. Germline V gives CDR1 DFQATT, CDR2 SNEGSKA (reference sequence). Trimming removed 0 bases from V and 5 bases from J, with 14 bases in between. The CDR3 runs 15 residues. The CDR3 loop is CSARDSRAGDQPQHF. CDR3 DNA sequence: TGCAGTGCTAGAGATAGTAGGGCAGGAGATCAGCCCCAGCATTTT.

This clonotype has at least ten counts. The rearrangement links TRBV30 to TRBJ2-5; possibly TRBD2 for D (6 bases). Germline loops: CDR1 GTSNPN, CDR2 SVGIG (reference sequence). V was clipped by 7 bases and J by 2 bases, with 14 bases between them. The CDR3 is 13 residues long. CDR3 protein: CASDAGLQETQYF. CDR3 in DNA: TGTGCCTCGGATGCGGGACTTCAAGAGACCCAGTACTTC.

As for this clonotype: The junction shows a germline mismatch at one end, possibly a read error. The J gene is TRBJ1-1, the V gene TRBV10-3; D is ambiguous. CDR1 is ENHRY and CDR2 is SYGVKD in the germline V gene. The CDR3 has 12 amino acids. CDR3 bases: TGTGCCATAGGGCCTCAAGGATCTGAAGCTTGCTTT. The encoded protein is CAIGPQGSEACF.

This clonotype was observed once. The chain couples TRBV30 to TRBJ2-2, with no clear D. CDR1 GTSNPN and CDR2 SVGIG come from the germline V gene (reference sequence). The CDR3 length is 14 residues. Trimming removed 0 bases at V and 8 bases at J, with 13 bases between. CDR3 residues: CAWSVIALVGELFF. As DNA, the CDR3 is TGTGCCTGGAGTGTAATAGCCTTAGTAGGGGAGCTGTTTTTT.